One sample yielded the 2 T cell receptor beta chains listed below, sequenced in a study of T cells in Graves' hyperthyroidism and ophthalmopathy. The source material, RNA transcripts, was used to amplify TCR beta CDR3 regions. First-round RT-PCR with HTBI primers amplified the TCR CDR3 region. TCRdb passed the multiplex PCR reads through MiXCR, listing each CDR3 protein once. The repertoire holds around 300,000 distinct CDR3 sequences, with roughly 20% as singletons. What was sequenced was blood. These receptors were obtained from a man aged 25-45 years with Graves' ophthalmopathy.

The CDR3 is CATSRDSGRAKNIQYF. CDR3 coding DNA: TGTGCCACCAGCAGAGATTCCGGGCGGGCCAAAAACATTCAGTACTTC. This rearrangement joins TRBV15 to TRBJ2-4; no clear D gene. With 0 bases removed from V and 1 base from J, the gap between germline ends came to 10 bases. Germline loops: CDR1 LNHNV, CDR2 YYDKDF (reference sequence). CDR3 size: 16 residues.

This chain connects TRBV13 to TRBJ2-1, with TRBD2 matching 11 bases. Germline trimming cut 5 bases from V and 8 bases from J; bases unmatched to any gene: 8. Germline V lookup: CDR1 PRHDT, CDR2 FYEKMQ (reference sequence). The CDR3 sequence is 15 residues long. CDR3 loop: CASSTIAGGRDEQFF. DNA for the CDR3: TGTGCCAGCAGCACAATAGCGGGAGGGCGGGATGAGCAGTTCTTC.